The 14 T cell receptor beta chains reported below all come from one sample, sequenced in a study of identical twins. TCRdb passed the 5' RACE reads through MiXCR, listing each CDR3 protein once. The table has under 900,000 distinct CDR3 sequences, about 20% seen once. These data were also reused for a study on T cells expressing NK-cell markers.

The sequencing sample was made of PBMCs. The receptors originated from a woman between 18 and 30 years old in good health.

This clonotype has only a few counts. The chain couples TRBV6-1 to TRBJ2-7, with 11 bases matching TRBD2. From germline, CDR1 is MNHNS and CDR2 SASEGT. The CDR3 spans 16 residues. V shed 6 bases, J shed 6 bases, and the junction held 13 bases outside the gene matches. CDR3 sequence (DNA): TGTGCCAGCAGCCCCGGGACTAGCGGTCTTCTAAGCGAGCAGTACTTC. Translated: CASSPGTSGLLSEQYF.

The chain has TRBV2 and TRBJ2-3, with D unresolved. Germline V lookup: CDR1 SNHLY, CDR2 FYNNEI. V was trimmed by 3 bases and J by 2 bases, leaving 9 bases between them. CDR3 size: 14 residues. The CDR3 DNA reads as TGTGCCAGCAGTGACAACTTGCCCACAGATACGCAGTATTTT. As protein: CASSDNLPTDTQYF. The full variable domain, rest sourced from reference TRBV2 and TRBJ2-3, is EPEVTQTPSHQVTQMGQEVILRCVPISNHLYFYWYRQILGQKVEFLVSFYNNEISEKSEIFDDQFSVERPDGSNFTLKIRSTKLEDSAMYFCASSDNLPTDTQYFGPGTRLTVL.

The table lists this clonotype with a few counts. The chain has TRBV12-5 and TRBJ2-3, with TRBD1 as a possible D gene (5 bases). This CDR3 has 14 residues. The ends were cut back, 1 base at V and 6 bases at J, with 11 bases in the middle. Germline V gene lookup returns CDR1 LGHNT and CDR2 FRNRAP. In DNA form, the CDR3 reads TGTGCTAGTGGTTTGGGACAGACCTCCGATACGCAGTATTTT. Its protein is CASGLGQTSDTQYF.

This chain connects TRBV21-1 to TRBJ1-1; the listed D gene, TRBD1, was not tested against the DNA. TRBV21-1 is designated a pseudogene. This CDR3 contains 12 residues. The CDR3 DNA is TGTGCCAGCGGACAGGGGGACACTGAAGCTTTCTTT. This gives the protein CASGQGDTEAFF.

The V gene is TRBV7-8, the J gene TRBJ2-2, with no clear D. Germline V gene lookup returns CDR1 SGHVS and CDR2 FQNEAQ. The CDR3 consists of 13 residues. The V gene lost 5 bases and the J gene lost 3 bases, with 7 bases spanning the gap. CDR3: CASSPSHTGELFF. DNA of the CDR3: TGTGCCAGCAGCCCCTCCCACACCGGGGAGCTGTTTTTT.

The V and J genes are TRBV7-8 and TRBJ2-1; 8 bases align to TRBD1. Germline V gives CDR1 SGHVS, CDR2 FQNEAQ. The V gene end was trimmed by 3 bases and the J gene end by 15 bases; junction bases not matched to a gene: 7. The CDR3 has 12 amino acids. Here the CDR3 reads CASSLDRVYGFF. CDR3 DNA: TGTGCCAGCAGCTTGGACAGGGTTTATGGGTTCTTC.

The chain carries TRBV24-1 and TRBJ2-6; the D gene could be TRBD1 or TRBD2 (5 bases each). V was pared by 3 bases and J by 0 bases, with 23 bases between. Germline CDR1 KGHDR, CDR2 SFDVKD. The CDR3 runs 21 residues. CDR3 DNA: TGTGCCACCAGTGATCTCACCCTCCCTAGAGGGGCGAGCTCTGGGGCCAACGTCCTGACTTTC. Its translation is CATSDLTLPRGASSGANVLTF.

The V call is TRBV12-3 or TRBV12-4, the J call TRBJ2-7; D ambiguous. V lost 6 bases, J lost 5 bases, and 14 bases lay in between. There are 13 residues in the CDR3. The CDR3 DNA reads TGTGCCAGCAGCCCAGACATAAGGAACGAGCAGTACTTC. Translating it yields CASSPDIRNEQYF.

In this sample, this clonotype turned up a few times. The V gene is TRBV7-2, the J gene TRBJ1-2; perhaps TRBD1 as D (6 bases). Per the germline V gene, CDR1 is SGHTA and CDR2 is FQGNSA. The CDR3 is 15 amino acids. V was pared by 4 bases and J by 4 bases, with 16 bases between. DNA of the CDR3: TGTGCCAGCAGCTCGAGGGGGGGCGCTTCCTATGGCTACACCTTC. This encodes CASSSRGGASYGYTF.

This clonotype was found a few times. The V gene is TRBV12-3 or TRBV12-4, the J gene TRBJ2-7, with unresolved D. V gave up 3 bases and J gave up 2 bases, with 11 bases separating them. The CDR3 spans 14 residues. CDR3 amino acids: CASSFQALAYEQYF. For the CDR3, the DNA is TGTGCCAGCAGTTTTCAAGCTCTGGCCTACGAGCAGTACTTC.

The chain recombines TRBV5-1 with TRBJ1-2; TRBD1 aligns across 8 bases. Trimming cost V 0 bases and J 4 bases; bases outside gene matches: 5. The CDR3 has 15 residues. Germline values: CDR1 SGHRS, CDR2 YFSETQ. This CDR3 is CASSLVAGGIYGYTF. CDR3 coding DNA: TGCGCCAGCAGCTTGGTGGCAGGGGGCATCTATGGCTACACCTTC.

This clonotype appeared a few times. The CDR3 here is CASSPGLARGETQYF. Written as DNA, the CDR3 is TGTGCCAGCAGCCCCGGACTAGCGAGGGGAGAGACCCAGTACTTC. The chain employs TRBV7-2 and TRBJ2-5; 9 bases match TRBD2. J gave up 4 bases and V 5 bases, and 8 bases lay outside the gene matches. CDR3 length equals 15 residues. Germline V CDR1 and CDR2: SGHTA, FQGNSA.

V usage is TRBV6-2 or TRBV6-3 and J usage is TRBJ1-2, with 9 bases lining up with TRBD1. V trimming: 2 bases; J trimming: 5 bases; junction bases outside the gene matches: 9. The CDR3 consists of 16 residues. Germline loops: CDR1 MNHEY, CDR2 SVGEGT. CDR3 DNA: TGTGCCAGCAGTTACGATCGGCGCGACAGGGGGTATGGCTACACCTTC. Its translation is CASSYDRRDRGYGYTF.

The J gene is TRBJ2-5, the V gene TRBV12-5; 7 positions match TRBD1. Per the germline V gene, CDR1 is LGHNT and CDR2 is FRNRAP. The CDR3 is made up of 15 amino acids. V was clipped by 0 bases and J by 5 bases; unmatched bases: 6. The CDR3 DNA is TGTGCTAGTGGTTTGGTACAGGGGCCGGGGGAGACCCAGTACTTC. Protein sequence: CASGLVQGPGETQYF.